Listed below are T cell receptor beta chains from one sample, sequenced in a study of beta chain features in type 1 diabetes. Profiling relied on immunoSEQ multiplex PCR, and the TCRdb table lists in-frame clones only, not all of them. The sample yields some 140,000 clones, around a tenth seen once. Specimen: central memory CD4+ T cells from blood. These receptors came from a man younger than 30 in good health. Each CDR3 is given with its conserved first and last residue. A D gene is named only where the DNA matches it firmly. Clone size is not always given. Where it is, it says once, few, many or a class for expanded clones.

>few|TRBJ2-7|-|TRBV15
CATSRDRGAYEQYF
TGTGCCACCAGCAGAGATCGCGGAGCCTACGAGCAGTACTTC
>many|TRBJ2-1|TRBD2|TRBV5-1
CASRRTSGSYNEQFF
TGCGCCAGCAGGCGGACTAGCGGCTCCTACAATGAGCAGTTCTTC
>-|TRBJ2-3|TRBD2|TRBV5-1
CASRLAGGPIDTQYF
TGCGCCAGCAGGTTGGCGGGGGGGCCGATAGATACGCAGTATTTT
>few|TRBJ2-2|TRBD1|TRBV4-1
CASSRRQGEGTGELFF
TGCGCCAGCAGCCGAAGACAGGGCGAAGGCACCGGGGAGCTGTTTTTT
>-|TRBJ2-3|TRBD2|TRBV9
CASSDPSGGRTDTQYF
TGTGCCAGCAGCGACCCTAGCGGGGGCCGCACAGATACGCAGTATTTT
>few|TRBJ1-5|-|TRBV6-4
CASSEQGGQPQHF
TGTGCCAGCAGTGAACAAGGAGGACAGCCCCAGCATTTT
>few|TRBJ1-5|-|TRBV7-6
CASSPRDQGNQPQHF
TGTGCCAGCAGCCCCAGGGATCAGGGCAATCAGCCCCAGCATTTT
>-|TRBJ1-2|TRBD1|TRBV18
CASSPSRQGNYGYTF
TGTGCCAGCTCTCCATCTCGACAGGGGAACTATGGCTACACCTTC
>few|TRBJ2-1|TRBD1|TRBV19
CASSLQQGPLDNEQFF
TGTGCCAGTAGTCTCCAACAGGGGCCATTAGACAATGAGCAGTTCTTC
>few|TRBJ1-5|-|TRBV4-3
CASSQDNNQPQHF
TGCGCCAGCAGCCAAGACAACAATCAGCCCCAGCATTTT
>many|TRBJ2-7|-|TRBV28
CASSQQSYEQYF
TGTGCCAGCAGTCAACAGTCCTACGAGCAGTACTTC
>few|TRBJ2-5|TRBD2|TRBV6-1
CASSAATSSQETQYF
TGTGCCAGCAGTGCCGCGACTAGCTCCCAAGAGACCCAGTACTTC
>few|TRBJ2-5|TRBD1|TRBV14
CASSHGQGRKTQYF
TGTGCCAGCAGCCACGGACAGGGGAGAAAGACCCAGTACTTC
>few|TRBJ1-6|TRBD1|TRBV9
CASSAQDRFNSPLHF
TGTGCCAGCAGCGCCCAGGACAGGTTTAATTCACCCCTCCACTTT
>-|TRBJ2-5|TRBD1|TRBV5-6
CASSFQGQGRETQYF
TGTGCCAGCAGCTTCCAAGGACAGGGCAGGGAGACCCAGTACTTC
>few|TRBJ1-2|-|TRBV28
CASSSQEYGYTF
TGTGCCAGCAGTTCACAGGAGTATGGCTACACCTTC
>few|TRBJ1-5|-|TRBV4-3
CASSQEAGGNQPQHF
TGCGCCAGCAGCCAAGAAGCGGGGGGCAATCAGCCCCAGCATTTT
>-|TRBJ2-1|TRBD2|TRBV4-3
CASSQAGGAVREQFF
TGCGCCAGCAGCCAAGCCGGGGGGGCGGTCCGGGAGCAGTTCTTC
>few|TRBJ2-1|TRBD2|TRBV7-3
CASSPSGTSGYNEQFF
TGTGCCAGCAGCCCCTCCGGGACTAGCGGCTACAATGAGCAGTTCTTC
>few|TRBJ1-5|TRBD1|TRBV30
CAWSSGTGNQPQHF
TGTGCCTGGAGTTCCGGGACAGGGAATCAGCCCCAGCATTTT
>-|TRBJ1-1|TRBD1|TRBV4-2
CASSRKDRDTEAFF
TGTGCCAGCAGCCGAAAGGACAGGGACACTGAAGCTTTCTTT
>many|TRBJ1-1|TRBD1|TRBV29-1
CSAETGKAFF
TGCAGCGCCGAGACAGGGAAAGCTTTCTTT
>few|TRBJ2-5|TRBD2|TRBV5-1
CASSFGPTSGAIQETQYF
TGCGCCAGCAGCTTTGGCCCTACTAGCGGGGCGATTCAAGAGACCCAGTACTTC
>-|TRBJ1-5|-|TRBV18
CASSPFVQGYNQPQHF
TGTGCCAGCTCACCATTCGTGCAGGGGTATAATCAGCCCCAGCATTTT
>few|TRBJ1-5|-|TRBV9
CASSAGSGNQPQHF
TGTGCCAGCAGCGCGGGTTCGGGCAATCAGCCCCAGCATTTT
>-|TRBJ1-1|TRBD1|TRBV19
CASSRPDRVNTEAFF
TGTGCCAGTAGTCGCCCCGACAGGGTGAACACTGAAGCTTTCTTT
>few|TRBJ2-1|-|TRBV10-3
CAIARSGTYNEQFF
TGTGCCATCGCCCGGTCGGGGACCTACAATGAGCAGTTCTTC
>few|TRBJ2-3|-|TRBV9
CASSVDLARRTDTQYF
TGTGCCAGCAGCGTAGACCTAGCGCGACGCACAGATACGCAGTATTTT
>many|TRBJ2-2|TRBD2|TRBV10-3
CAIRRTSGENTGELFF
TGTGCCATCAGAAGGACTAGCGGGGAGAACACCGGGGAGCTGTTTTTT
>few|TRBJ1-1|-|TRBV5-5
CASSAAENTEAFF
TGTGCCAGCAGCGCCGCAGAGAACACTGAAGCTTTCTTT
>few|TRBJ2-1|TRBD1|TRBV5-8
CASSFGTGGYNEQFF
TGTGCCAGCAGCTTCGGGACAGGGGGCTACAATGAGCAGTTCTTC
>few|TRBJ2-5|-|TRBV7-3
CASSRSGQETQYF
TGTGCCAGCAGCCGTAGCGGACAAGAGACCCAGTACTTC
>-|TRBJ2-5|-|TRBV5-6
CASSPRAETSTQYF
TGTGCCAGCAGCCCTAGAGCGGAAACCAGTACCCAGTACTTC
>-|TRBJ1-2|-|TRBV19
CASSTQVAYGYTF
TGTGCCAGTAGTACCCAGGTTGCTTATGGCTACACCTTC
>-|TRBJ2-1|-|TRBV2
CASSLGASSYNEQFF
TGTGCCAGCAGCCTGGGGGCCAGCTCCTACAATGAGCAGTTCTTC
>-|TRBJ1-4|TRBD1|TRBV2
CASRGGTGTEKLFF
TGTGCCAGCAGGGGGGGGACAGGTACCGAAAAACTGTTTTTT
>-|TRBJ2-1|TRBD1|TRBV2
CASRDRQGANEQFF
TGTGCCAGCAGGGACAGACAGGGGGCGAATGAGCAGTTCTTC
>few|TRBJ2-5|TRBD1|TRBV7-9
CASSYRGARAGETQYF
TGTGCCAGCAGCTACAGGGGGGCGAGGGCAGGAGAGACCCAGTACTTC
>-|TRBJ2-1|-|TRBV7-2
CASSSASYTYNEQFF
TGTGCCAGCAGCTCCGCTAGCTACACATACAATGAGCAGTTCTTC
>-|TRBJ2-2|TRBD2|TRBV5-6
CASSHQAGGYGELFF
TGTGCCAGCAGCCATCAGGCGGGGGGGTACGGGGAGCTGTTTTTT
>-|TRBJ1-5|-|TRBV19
CASSILNQPQHF
TGTGCCAGTAGTATACTAAATCAGCCCCAGCATTTT
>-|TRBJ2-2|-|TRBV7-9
CASAAGRELFF
TGTGCCAGCGCGGCGGGGAGGGAGCTGTTTTTT
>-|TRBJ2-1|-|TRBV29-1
CSVAGSSYNEQFF
TGCAGCGTTGCCGGTAGCTCCTACAATGAGCAGTTCTTC
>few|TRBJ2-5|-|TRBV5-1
CASSLVGVQETQYF
TGCGCCAGCAGCTTGGTAGGGGTCCAAGAGACCCAGTACTTC
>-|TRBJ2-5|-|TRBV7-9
CASSFGTSQETQYF
TGTGCCAGCAGCTTCGGCACTAGCCAAGAGACCCAGTACTTC
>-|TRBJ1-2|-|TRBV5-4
CASSQEQRGYTF
TGTGCCAGCAGCCAAGAACAAAGAGGCTACACCTTC
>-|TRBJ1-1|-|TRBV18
CASSMEGVNTEAFF
TGTGCCAGCTCAATGGAAGGGGTGAACACTGAAGCTTTCTTT
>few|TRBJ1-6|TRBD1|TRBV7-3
CASSERQGSPLHF
TGTGCCAGCAGCGAACGACAGGGTTCACCCCTCCACTTT
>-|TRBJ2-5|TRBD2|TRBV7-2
CASSVLAAGGTETQYF
TGTGCCAGCAGCGTACTAGCAGCGGGGGGCACGGAGACCCAGTACTTC
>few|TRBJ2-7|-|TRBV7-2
CASSLGHSYEQYF
TGTGCCAGCAGCTTAGGACACTCCTACGAGCAGTACTTC
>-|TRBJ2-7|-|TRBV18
CASSPGRNYEQYF
TGTGCCAGCTCACCTGGCAGAAACTACGAGCAGTACTTC
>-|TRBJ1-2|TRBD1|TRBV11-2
CASSLDGGRTGSNYGYTF
TGTGCCAGCAGCTTAGATGGGGGGCGGACAGGATCCAACTATGGCTACACCTTC
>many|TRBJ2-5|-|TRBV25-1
CASGALETQYF
TGTGCCAGCGGGGCTTTAGAGACCCAGTACTTC
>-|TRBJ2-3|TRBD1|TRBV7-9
CASSLALSGQGITDTQYF
TGTGCCAGCAGCTTAGCGCTTTCGGGACAGGGGATCACAGATACGCAGTATTTT
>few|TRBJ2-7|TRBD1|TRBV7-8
CASSFGTVAYEQYF
TGTGCCAGCAGCTTCGGGACAGTGGCCTACGAGCAGTACTTC
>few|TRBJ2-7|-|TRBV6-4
CASSPGPAGYEQYF
TGTGCCAGCAGTCCCGGGCCCGCGGGATACGAGCAGTACTTC
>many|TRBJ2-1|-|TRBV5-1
CASSLSGPEQFF
TGCGCCAGCAGCCTTAGCGGACCTGAGCAGTTCTTC